These T cell receptor beta chains were read from a single sample in a study of shared clonotypes between healthy human individuals. The repertoire was sequenced with immunoSEQ multiplex PCR; TCRdb's copy has only in-frame clones and lacks some. Here the sample spans about 1.1 million clones, about 72% being singletons. Sequenced material: memory CD4+ T cells from PBMCs. Receptors were obtained from a man aged 18 to 35 in good health. Some clones in this sample may be carry-over from other donors' samples. Each CDR3 is given with its conserved first and last residue. D genes are given only for firm matches. Expanded clones get a size class; other rows say once, few or many, or leave the size out.

d_call	clone_size	j_call	v_call	cdr3_nt	cdr3_aa
NA	NA	TRBJ1-6	TRBV27	TGTGCCAGCAGCTTACAGGGCTATTATTCACCCCTCCACTTT	CASSLQGYYSPLHF
NA	NA	TRBJ1-1	TRBV11-2	TGTGCCAGCAGCTACCGTAGGAACACTGAAGCTTTCTTT	CASSYRRNTEAFF
NA	NA	TRBJ2-5	TRBV7-9	TGTGTATCTGGTTCCCAAGAGACCCAGTACTTC	CVSGSQETQYF
NA	once	TRBJ2-3	TRBV28	TGTGCCAGCAGTTCAACAGGGACGGATACGCAGTATTTT	CASSSTGTDTQYF
NA	NA	TRBJ2-7	TRBV30	TGTGCCTGGAGTGGGGGGACTCTAGACTACGAGCAGTACTTC	CAWSGGTLDYEQYF
NA	NA	TRBJ1-1	TRBV4-1	TGCGCCAGCAGCCAAGAACGGCCTGTACTTACTGAAGCTTTCTTT	CASSQERPVLTEAFF
NA	NA	TRBJ2-6	TRBV5-1	TGCGCCAGCAGCTTACCGGGACGCAGCTCTGGGGCCAACGTCCTGACTTTC	CASSLPGRSSGANVLTF
NA	once	TRBJ1-2	TRBV6-5	TGTGCCAGCAGTTACGGGACGGGACCCACTGGAGATGGCTACACCTTC	CASSYGTGPTGDGYTF
TRBD2	NA	TRBJ2-7	TRBV4-3	TGCGCCAGCAGCCAAGAGCCGGCGGGAGGTACCTACGAGCAGTACTTC	CASSQEPAGGTYEQYF
TRBD1	NA	TRBJ1-4	TRBV27	TGTGCCAGCAGGGGGACAGGGCTCGGTAATGAAAAACTGTTTTTT	CASRGTGLGNEKLFF
NA	NA	TRBJ1-1	TRBV18	TGTGCCAGCTCACCGGCCATAGGGGTGAACACTGAAGCTTTCTTT	CASSPAIGVNTEAFF
NA	NA	TRBJ1-4	TRBV19	TGTGCCAGTAGTATCCCCACAGGGAGAGAGGAAAAACTGTTTTTT	CASSIPTGREEKLFF
NA	NA	TRBJ2-2	TRBV5-1	TGCGCCAGCAGCTTGGGACTGAACACCGGGGAGCTGTTTTTT	CASSLGLNTGELFF
NA	NA	TRBJ2-7	TRBV6-1	TGTGCCAGCAGTGAGAATCACGGACGGACCTACGAGCAGTACTTC	CASSENHGRTYEQYF
TRBD2	many	TRBJ2-3	TRBV4-1	TGCGCCAGCAGCCCTTCGGGCGGGAGGGCCTTCACAGATACGCAGTATTTT	CASSPSGGRAFTDTQYF
NA	NA	TRBJ2-2	TRBV6-5	TGTGCCAGCAGTTACGGACACCTGAACACCGGGGAGCTGTTTTTT	CASSYGHLNTGELFF
TRBD1	few	TRBJ1-4	TRBV18	TGTGCCAGCTCACCTTCTGCGGGACAGACACCTAAACTGTTTTTT	CASSPSAGQTPKLFF
NA	NA	TRBJ2-5	TRBV2	TGTGCCAGCGCTAACAGGGTGGAGACCCAGTACTTC	CASANRVETQYF